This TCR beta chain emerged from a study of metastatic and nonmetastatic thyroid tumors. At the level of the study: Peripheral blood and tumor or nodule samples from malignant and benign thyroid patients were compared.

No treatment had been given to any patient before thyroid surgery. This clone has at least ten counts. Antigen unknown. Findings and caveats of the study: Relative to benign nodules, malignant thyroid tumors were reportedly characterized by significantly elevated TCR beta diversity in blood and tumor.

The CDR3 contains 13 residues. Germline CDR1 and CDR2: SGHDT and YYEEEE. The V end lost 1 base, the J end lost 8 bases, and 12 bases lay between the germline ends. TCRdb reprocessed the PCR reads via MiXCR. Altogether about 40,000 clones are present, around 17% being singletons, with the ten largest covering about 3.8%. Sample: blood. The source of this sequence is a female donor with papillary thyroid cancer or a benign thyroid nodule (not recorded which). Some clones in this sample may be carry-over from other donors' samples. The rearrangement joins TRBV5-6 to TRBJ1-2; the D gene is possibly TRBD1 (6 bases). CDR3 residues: CASSLSGGSGYTF. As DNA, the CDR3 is TGTGCCAGCAGCTTGTCGGGGGGCTCCGGCTACACCTTC.